The next 8 T cell receptor beta chains were all read from a single sample in a study of T cells after posttransplantation cyclophosphamide. Profiling relied on immunoSEQ multiplex PCR, and the TCRdb table lists in-frame clones only, not all of them. The sample yields some 10,000 clones, without any singletons. Treatment was busulfan-fludarabine conditioning, a marrow graft, and cyclophosphamide on days +3 and +4. The material was PBMCs, obtained after allogeneic stem cell transplant with posttransplant cyclophosphamide. Receptors were obtained from a female patient between 40 and 55 years old who received an allogeneic stem cell transplant from a related donor, was CMV-positive, and had no GVHD. Some T cells may trace back to the graft donor.

This clone was recorded at least ten times. This rearrangement joins TRBV2 to TRBJ1-5; 9 bases are shared with TRBD1. V lost 4 bases to trimming and J lost 6 bases; unmatched junction nucleotides: 4. In germline, CDR1 is SNHLY, CDR2 FYNNEI. This CDR3 contains 14 residues. In nucleotides, the CDR3 is TGTGCCAGCAGTGCGGGACAGGGAAGTCAGCCCCAGCATTTT. The encoded protein is CASSAGQGSQPQHF.

This clone was seen repeatedly, ten times or more. The chain is built from TRBV4-1 and TRBJ2-5; no definite D call. CDR1 and CDR2 from the germline V gene are MGHRA and YSYEKL. V lost 3 bases and J lost 0, with 8 bases in between. The CDR3 contains 14 residues. The CDR3 is CASSHPAYQETQYF. For the CDR3, the DNA is TGCGCCAGCAGCCACCCAGCGTACCAAGAGACCCAGTACTTC.

This clone was observed at least ten times. The chain combines TRBV5-1 with TRBJ2-5; TRBD2 agrees at 8 bases. The germline V gene has CDR1 SGHRS and CDR2 YFSETQ. This CDR3 is built from 14 residues. V trimming: 1 base; J trimming: 1 base; junction bases outside the gene matches: 0. CDR3 DNA: TGCGCCAGCAGCTTGCTAGCGGGCCAAGAGACCCAGTACTTC. It translates to CASSLLAGQETQYF.

This clone has ten or more counts. The V call is TRBV18, the J call TRBJ1-1, with D perhaps TRBD1 (6 bases). V was trimmed by 2 bases and J by 4 bases, leaving 11 bases between them. Germline V gives CDR1 KGHSH, CDR2 LQKENI. The length of the CDR3 is 14 residues. The CDR3 spells CASSPEGEGTEAFF. The DNA of the CDR3 is TGTGCCAGCTCACCAGAGGGGGAAGGCACTGAAGCTTTCTTT.

In this sample, this clone turned up many times. Here the CDR3 DNA reads TGTGCCAGCAGCCAAGATCGGTTCTACGAGCAGTACTTC. The encoded protein is CASSQDRFYEQYF. The chain employs TRBV14 and TRBJ2-7; D is ambiguous. V was shortened by 0 bases and J by 3 bases, with 6 bases between the two germline ends. The CDR3 runs 13 residues. Germline V gene sequence: CDR1 SGHDN, CDR2 FVKESK.

The table lists this clone with a few counts. The gene calls are TRBV5-1 and TRBJ2-5; 8 positions match TRBD2. V shed 1 base and J 5 bases; nucleotides not matched to a gene: 1. This CDR3 has 13 amino acids. The germline V gene has CDR1 SGHRS and CDR2 YFSETQ. The DNA for the CDR3 is TGCGCCAGCAGCTTGCGGGGGGGGGAGACCCAGTACTTC. Translated, it gives CASSLRGGETQYF. Complete variable domain (other parts from reference TRBV5-1 and TRBJ2-5): KAGVTQTPRYLIKTRGQQVTLSCSPISGHRSVSWYQQTPGQGLQFLFEYFSETQRNKGNFPGRFSGRQFSNSRSEMNVSTLELGDSALYLCASSLRGGETQYFGPGTRLLVL.

Notes on this clone: A far larger clone is one base from this, pointing to a likely read error. The chain combines TRBV6-1 with TRBJ1-1; tentatively, D is TRBD1 (6 bases). The CDR3 extends over 11 amino acids. The germline CDR1 and CDR2 sequences are MNHNS and SASEGT. CDR3 protein: CATTGNTQAFF. The DNA of the CDR3 is TGTGCCACCACAGGGAACACTCAAGCTTTCTTT.

This clone was seen many times. The chain joins TRBV5-4 to TRBJ1-1; possibly TRBD1 for D (5 bases). Germline lookup yields CDR1 SGHNT and CDR2 YYREEE (reference sequence). This CDR3 is 17 amino acids long. Trimming pared 4 bases from V and 0 bases from J, leaving 19 bases between. CDR3 nucleotides: TGTGCCAGCAGCCTTCCAGGGTCCTATAACATGAACACTGAAGCTTTCTTT. It codes for CASSLPGSYNMNTEAFF. The complete variable domain, with remaining parts taken from reference TRBV5-4 and TRBJ1-1, reads ETGVTQSPTHLIKTRGQQVTLRCSSQSGHNTVSWYQQALGQGPQFIFQYYREEENGRGNFPPRFSGLQFPNYSSELNVNALELDDSALYLCASSLPGSYNMNTEAFFGQGTRLTVV.